This T cell receptor beta chain came from a study of T cells after posttransplantation cyclophosphamide. Broader study findings: Later post-transplant blood repertoires were often dominated by donor CD8+ memory clones. After PTCy, TRB diversity resembled that of CNI/methotrexate controls.

Cyclophosphamide on days +3 and +4 followed busulfan-fludarabine conditioning and a marrow graft. Data came from immunoSEQ multiplex PCR; TCRdb stores just in-frame clones and leaves some out. In total the sample includes roughly 10,000 clones, none of them seen once. This clone was picked up a small number of times. The antigen is not known. This specimen was PBMCs, taken around 350 days after allogeneic stem cell transplant with posttransplant cyclophosphamide. This sequence originates from a male patient in his fifties who received an allogeneic stem cell transplant from a related donor and was CMV-positive. Part of the T cells may come from the graft donor.

CDR3: CASSLLTSSYEQYF. The CDR3 DNA reads TGTGCCAGCAGTTTGTTGACTAGCTCCTACGAGCAGTACTTC. This chain connects TRBV28 to TRBJ2-5; D possibly corresponds to TRBD2 (6 bases). The assigned J gene may be wrong: the sequence end matches TRBJ2-7 better. Germline CDR1 reads MDHEN; CDR2 reads SYDVKM. The CDR3 is 14 residues long.